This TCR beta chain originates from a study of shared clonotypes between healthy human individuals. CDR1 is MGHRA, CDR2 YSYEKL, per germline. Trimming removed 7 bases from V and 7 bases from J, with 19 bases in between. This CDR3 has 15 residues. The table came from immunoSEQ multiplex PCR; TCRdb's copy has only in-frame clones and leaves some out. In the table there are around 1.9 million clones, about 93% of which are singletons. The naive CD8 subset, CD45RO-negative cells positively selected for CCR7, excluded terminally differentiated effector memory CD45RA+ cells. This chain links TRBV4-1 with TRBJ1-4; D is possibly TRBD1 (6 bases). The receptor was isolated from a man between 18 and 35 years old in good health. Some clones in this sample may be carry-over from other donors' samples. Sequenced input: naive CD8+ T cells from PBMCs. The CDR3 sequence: CASTDGPGAREKLFF. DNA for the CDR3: TGCGCCAGCACCGATGGTCCGGGGGCGCGTGAAAAACTGTTTTTT.